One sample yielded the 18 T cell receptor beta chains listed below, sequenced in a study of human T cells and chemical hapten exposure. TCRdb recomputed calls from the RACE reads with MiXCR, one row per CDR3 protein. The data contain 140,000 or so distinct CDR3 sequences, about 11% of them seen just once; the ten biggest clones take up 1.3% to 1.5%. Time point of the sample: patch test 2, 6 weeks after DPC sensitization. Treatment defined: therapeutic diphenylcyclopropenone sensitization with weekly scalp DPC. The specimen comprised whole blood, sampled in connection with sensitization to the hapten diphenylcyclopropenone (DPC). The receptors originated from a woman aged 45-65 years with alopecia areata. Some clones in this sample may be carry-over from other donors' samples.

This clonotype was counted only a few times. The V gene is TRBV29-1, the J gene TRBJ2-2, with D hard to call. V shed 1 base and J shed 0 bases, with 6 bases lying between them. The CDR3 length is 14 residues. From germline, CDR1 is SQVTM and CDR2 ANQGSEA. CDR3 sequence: CSVEARPNTGELFF. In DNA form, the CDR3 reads TGCAGCGTTGAAGCACGTCCGAACACCGGGGAGCTGTTTTTT.

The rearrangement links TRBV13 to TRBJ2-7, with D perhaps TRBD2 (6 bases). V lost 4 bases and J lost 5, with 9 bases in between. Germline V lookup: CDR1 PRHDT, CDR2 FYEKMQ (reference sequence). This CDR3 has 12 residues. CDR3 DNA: TGTGCCAGCAGCTCTGGGACTCACGAGCAGTACTTC. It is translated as CASSSGTHEQYF. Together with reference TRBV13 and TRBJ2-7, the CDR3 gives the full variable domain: AAGVIQSPRHLIKEKRETATLKCYPIPRHDTVYWYQQGPGQDPQFLISFYEKMQSDKGSIPDRFSAQQFSDYHSELNMSSLELGDSALYFCASSSGTHEQYFGPGTRLTVT.

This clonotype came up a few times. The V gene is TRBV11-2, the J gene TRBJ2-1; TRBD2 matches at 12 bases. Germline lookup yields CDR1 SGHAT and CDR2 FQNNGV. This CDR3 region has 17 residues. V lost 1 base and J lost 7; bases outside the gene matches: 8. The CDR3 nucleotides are TGTGCCAGCAGCTTAGTCGTTGGGACTAGCGGGTTTAATGAGCAGTTCTTC. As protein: CASSLVVGTSGFNEQFF.

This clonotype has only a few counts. The CDR3 DNA reads as TGTGCCAGCAGGGGACTCCGCCCGAATGAGCAGTTCTTC. This gives the protein CASRGLRPNEQFF. The V and J genes are TRBV3-1 and TRBJ2-1; TRBD2 might be the D (6 bases). This CDR3 spans 13 amino acids. Per germline, CDR1 LGHDT and CDR2 YNNKEL (reference sequence). V was trimmed by 6 bases and J by 7 bases, leaving 13 bases between them.

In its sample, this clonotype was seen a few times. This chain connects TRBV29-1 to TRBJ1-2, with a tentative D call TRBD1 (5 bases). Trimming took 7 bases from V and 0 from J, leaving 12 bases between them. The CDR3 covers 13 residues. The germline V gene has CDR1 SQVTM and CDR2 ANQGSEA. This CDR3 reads CSARAGPNYGYTF. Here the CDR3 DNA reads TGCAGCGCCCGCGCAGGGCCTAACTATGGCTACACCTTC.

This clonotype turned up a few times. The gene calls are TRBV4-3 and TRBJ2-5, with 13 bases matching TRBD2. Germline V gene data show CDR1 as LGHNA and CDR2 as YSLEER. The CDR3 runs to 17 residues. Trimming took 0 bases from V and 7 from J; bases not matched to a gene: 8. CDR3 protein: CASSQDVLAGGRGTQYF. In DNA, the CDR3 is TGCGCCAGCAGCCAAGATGTACTAGCGGGAGGGCGGGGGACCCAGTACTTC.

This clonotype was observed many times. CDR3 protein: CASRLAGNQETQYF. CDR3 in DNA: TGTGCCAGCAGACTAGCGGGGAACCAAGAGACCCAGTACTTC. V is TRBV6-2 or TRBV6-3 and J is TRBJ2-5; TRBD2 agrees at 10 bases. The CDR3 covers 14 residues. The germline CDR1 and CDR2 sequences are MNHEY and SVGEGT. With V trimmed by 6 bases and J by 0 bases, 1 base remained unmatched.

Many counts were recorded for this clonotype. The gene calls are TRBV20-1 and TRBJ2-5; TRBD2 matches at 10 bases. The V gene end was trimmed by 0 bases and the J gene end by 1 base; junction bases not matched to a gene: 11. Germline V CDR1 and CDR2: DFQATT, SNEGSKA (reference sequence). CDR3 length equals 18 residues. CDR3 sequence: CSARDPWNSGRPQETQYF. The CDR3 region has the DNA TGCAGTGCTAGAGATCCTTGGAATAGCGGGAGGCCCCAAGAGACCCAGTACTTC.

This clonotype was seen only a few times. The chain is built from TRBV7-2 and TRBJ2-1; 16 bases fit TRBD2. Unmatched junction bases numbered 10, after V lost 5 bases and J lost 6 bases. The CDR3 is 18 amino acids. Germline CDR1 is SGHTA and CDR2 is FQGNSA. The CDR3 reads CASSPGGLAGGPGNEQFF. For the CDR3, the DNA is TGTGCCAGCAGCCCAGGGGGACTAGCGGGAGGGCCGGGCAATGAGCAGTTCTTC. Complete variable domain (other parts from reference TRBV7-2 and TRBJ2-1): GAGVSQSPSNKVTEKGKDVELRCDPISGHTALYWYRQSLGQGLEFLIYFQGNSAPDKSGLPSDRFSAERTGGSVSTLTIQRTQQEDSAVYLCASSPGGLAGGPGNEQFFGPGTRLTVL.

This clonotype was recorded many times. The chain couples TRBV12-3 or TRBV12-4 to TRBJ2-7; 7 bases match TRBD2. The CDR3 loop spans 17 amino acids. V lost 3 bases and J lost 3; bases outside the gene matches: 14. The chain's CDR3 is CASSFRLAAKNNYEQYF. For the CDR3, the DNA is TGTGCCAGCAGTTTCCGGCTAGCGGCGAAGAATAACTACGAGCAGTACTTC.

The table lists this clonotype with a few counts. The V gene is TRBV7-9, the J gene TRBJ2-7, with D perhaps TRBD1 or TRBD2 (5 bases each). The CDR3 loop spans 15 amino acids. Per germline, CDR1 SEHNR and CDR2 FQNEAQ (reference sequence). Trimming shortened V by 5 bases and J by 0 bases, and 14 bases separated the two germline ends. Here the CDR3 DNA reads TGTGCCAGCAGCGGTGTAGGGGACCTCTCCTACGAGCAGTACTTC. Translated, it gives CASSGVGDLSYEQYF.

CDR3 residues: CASSRRGGPRGETQYF. The CDR3, as DNA: TGTGCCAGCAGCCGAAGGGGGGGCCCTCGGGGAGAGACCCAGTACTTC. The chain links TRBV14 to TRBJ2-5; D possibly corresponds to TRBD2 (7 bases). CDR3 size: 16 residues. The V gene lost 4 bases and the J gene lost 4 bases, with 19 bases spanning the gap. Germline CDR1 SGHDN, CDR2 FVKESK.

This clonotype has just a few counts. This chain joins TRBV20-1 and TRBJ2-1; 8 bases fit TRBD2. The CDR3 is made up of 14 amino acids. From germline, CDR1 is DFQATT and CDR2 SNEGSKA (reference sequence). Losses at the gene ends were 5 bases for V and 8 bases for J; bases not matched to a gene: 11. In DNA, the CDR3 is TGCAGTGCTGCACCCCTTACGGGAGGGTATGAGCAGTTCTTC. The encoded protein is CSAAPLTGGYEQFF.

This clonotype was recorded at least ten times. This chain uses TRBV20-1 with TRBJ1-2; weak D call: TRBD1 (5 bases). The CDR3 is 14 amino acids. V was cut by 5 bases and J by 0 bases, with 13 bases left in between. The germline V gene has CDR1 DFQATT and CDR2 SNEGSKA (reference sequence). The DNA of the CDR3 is TGCAGTGCTCCCGACAGTCTTGCTAACTATGGCTACACCTTC. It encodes CSAPDSLANYGYTF.

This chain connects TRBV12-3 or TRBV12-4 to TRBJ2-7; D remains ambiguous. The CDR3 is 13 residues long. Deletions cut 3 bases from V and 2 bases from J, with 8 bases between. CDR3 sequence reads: CASSFKDAYEQYF. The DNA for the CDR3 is TGTGCCAGCAGTTTCAAGGATGCCTACGAGCAGTACTTC.

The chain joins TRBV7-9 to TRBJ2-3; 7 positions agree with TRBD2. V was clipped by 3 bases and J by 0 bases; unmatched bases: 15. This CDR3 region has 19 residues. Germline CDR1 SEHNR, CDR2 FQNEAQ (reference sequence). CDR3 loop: CASSFSRRGKRGSTDTQYF. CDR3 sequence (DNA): TGTGCCAGCAGCTTTTCTCGGCGGGGAAAGCGGGGAAGCACAGATACGCAGTATTTT.

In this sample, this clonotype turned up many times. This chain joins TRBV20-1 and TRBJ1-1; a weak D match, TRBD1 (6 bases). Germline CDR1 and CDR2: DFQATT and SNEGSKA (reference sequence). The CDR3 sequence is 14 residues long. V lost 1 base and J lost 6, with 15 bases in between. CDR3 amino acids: CSARGGAVGAEAFF. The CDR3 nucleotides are TGCAGTGCTAGAGGGGGGGCAGTTGGGGCTGAAGCTTTCTTT.

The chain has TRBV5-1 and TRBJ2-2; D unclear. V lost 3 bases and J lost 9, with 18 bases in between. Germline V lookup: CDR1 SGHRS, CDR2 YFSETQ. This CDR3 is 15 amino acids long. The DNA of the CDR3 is TGCGCCAGCAGCTCATCGACTGGACGAGCCAGGGAGCTGTTTTTT. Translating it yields CASSSSTGRARELFF.